Listed below are T cell receptor beta chains from one sample, sequenced in a study of T cell responses to AZD1222 COVID-19 vaccine. The protocol was immunoSEQ multiplex PCR, while the TCRdb copy is restricted to in-frame clones and leaves out a portion. Of about 83,000 clones detected, approximately 87% appear once; the ten largest clones hold around 4.5%. The sequencing here drew on peripheral blood, taken on day 0 of MenACWY control vaccination. All receptors derive from an adult in good health. Each CDR3 is given with its conserved first and last residue. The order of the fields is clone size, V gene, D gene, J gene, CDR3 protein, CDR3 DNA. The D gene is left open where the match is weak. The size of a clone is reported for some rows only, either as once, few or many, or as a class for expanded clones.

size: once; V: TRBV27; D: .; J: TRBJ2-7; CDR3: CASSLSWSGSYEQYF; DNA: TGTGCCAGCAGTTTATCGTGGTCGGGTTCCTACGAGCAGTACTTC
size: .; V: TRBV6-2/TRBV6-3; D: .; J: TRBJ2-6; CDR3: CASSYAQGSSTGANVLTF; DNA: TGTGCCAGCAGTTACGCCCAGGGGTCAAGCACTGGGGCCAACGTCCTGACTTTC
size: .; V: TRBV19; D: .; J: TRBJ2-7; CDR3: CASSLAYSSYEQYF; DNA: TGTGCCAGTAGTCTAGCGTACAGCTCCTACGAGCAGTACTTC
size: .; V: TRBV7-2; D: .; J: TRBJ2-2; CDR3: CASSSHPGHNTGELFF; DNA: TGTGCCAGCAGCTCCCATCCGGGACATAACACCGGGGAGCTGTTTTTT
size: once; V: TRBV29-1; D: .; J: TRBJ2-7; CDR3: CSVVVSSYEQYF; DNA: TGCAGCGTTGTGGTCAGCTCCTACGAGCAGTACTTC
size: .; V: TRBV18; D: TRBD1; J: TRBJ1-2; CDR3: CASSPPNRGEDGYTF; DNA: TGTGCCAGCTCACCACCGAACAGGGGGGAGGATGGCTACACCTTC
size: few; V: TRBV3-1/TRBV3-2; D: .; J: TRBJ1-5; CDR3: CASSQAASTVQPQHF; DNA: TGTGCCAGCAGCCAAGCAGCCTCGACCGTACAGCCCCAGCATTTT
size: .; V: TRBV4-1; D: .; J: TRBJ1-2; CDR3: CASSQERDGLYGYTF; DNA: TGCGCCAGCAGCCAAGAACGGGATGGGCTCTATGGCTACACCTTC
size: .; V: TRBV18; D: .; J: TRBJ1-1; CDR3: CASSPRVTGGNTEAFF; DNA: TGTGCCAGCTCACCACGTGTGACAGGAGGGAACACTGAAGCTTTCTTT
size: .; V: TRBV29-1; D: TRBD1; J: TRBJ2-1; CDR3: CSVEGQGVVEQFF; DNA: TGCAGCGTTGAGGGACAGGGGGTGGTTGAGCAGTTCTTC
size: .; V: TRBV2; D: TRBD1; J: TRBJ2-1; CDR3: CASRDRGYGEQFF; DNA: TGTGCCAGCAGGGACAGGGGTTACGGTGAGCAGTTCTTC
size: .; V: TRBV30; D: .; J: TRBJ1-2; CDR3: CAWSVSSGLNYGYTF; DNA: TGTGCCTGGAGTGTAAGTTCCGGCCTTAACTATGGCTACACCTTC
size: once; V: TRBV11-2; D: TRBD1; J: TRBJ1-2; CDR3: CASSPIKDRATYGYTF; DNA: TGTGCCAGCAGCCCAATAAAAGACAGGGCCACCTATGGCTACACCTTC
size: .; V: TRBV10-3; D: .; J: TRBJ1-5; CDR3: CAISESSVVGQPQHF; DNA: TGTGCCATCAGTGAGTCGAGTGTAGTGGGTCAGCCCCAGCATTTT
size: .; V: TRBV28; D: .; J: TRBJ2-6; CDR3: CASSSTVSGANVLTF; DNA: TGTGCCAGCAGCTCCACAGTCTCTGGGGCCAACGTCCTGACTTTC
size: .; V: TRBV5-8; D: .; J: TRBJ2-1; CDR3: CASSLPGQRGDNEQFF; DNA: TGTGCCAGCAGCTTGCCGGGACAACGGGGCGACAATGAGCAGTTCTTC
size: .; V: TRBV7-2; D: TRBD1; J: TRBJ2-7; CDR3: CASSETGYLVYEQYF; DNA: TGTGCCAGCAGCGAGACAGGGTATCTAGTCTACGAGCAGTACTTC
size: .; V: TRBV27; D: TRBD1; J: TRBJ2-2; CDR3: CASSLAQTGPTGELFF; DNA: TGTGCCAGCAGTTTAGCACAGACAGGGCCCACCGGGGAGCTGTTTTTT
size: .; V: TRBV5-6; D: TRBD1; J: TRBJ1-5; CDR3: CASSLEGRGRGQPQHF; DNA: TGTGCCAGCAGCTTGGAGGGCAGGGGGAGAGGGCAGCCCCAGCATTTT
size: once; V: TRBV15; D: TRBD1; J: TRBJ2-1; CDR3: CATSRVSTGPSYNEQFF; DNA: TGTGCCACCAGCAGAGTTTCGACAGGGCCATCCTACAATGAGCAGTTCTTC
size: .; V: TRBV5-4; D: .; J: TRBJ2-1; CDR3: CASSLGQNSYNEQFF; DNA: TGTGCCAGCAGCTTGGGACAGAACTCCTACAATGAGCAGTTCTTC
size: .; V: TRBV28; D: .; J: TRBJ2-7; CDR3: CASSFGVRTEEQYF; DNA: TGTGCCAGCAGTTTTGGGGTCCGGACGGAAGAGCAGTACTTC
size: .; V: TRBV12-3/TRBV12-4; D: .; J: TRBJ2-7; CDR3: CASRDGAYEQYF; DNA: TGTGCCAGCAGGGACGGAGCCTACGAGCAGTACTTC
size: .; V: TRBV10-3; D: .; J: TRBJ1-3; CDR3: CAISESSRAGNTIYF; DNA: TGTGCCATCAGTGAGTCGAGCAGGGCTGGAAACACCATATATTTT
size: .; V: TRBV10-1; D: TRBD2; J: TRBJ2-7; CDR3: CASSAEAGAYEQYF; DNA: TGCGCCAGCAGTGCGGAGGCGGGAGCCTACGAGCAGTACTTC
size: .; V: TRBV7-3; D: .; J: TRBJ2-7; CDR3: CASSLSVPATQYF; DNA: TGTGCCAGCAGCTTAAGTGTTCCGGCGACGCAGTACTTC
size: medium-sized; V: TRBV24-1; D: .; J: TRBJ2-5; CDR3: CATSEVGKETQYF; DNA: TGTGCCACCAGTGAGGTAGGAAAAGAGACCCAGTACTTC
size: .; V: TRBV7-9; D: .; J: TRBJ1-1; CDR3: CASSSTENTEAFF; DNA: TGTGCCAGCAGCTCGACCGAAAACACTGAAGCTTTCTTT
size: once; V: TRBV11-2; D: .; J: TRBJ2-3; CDR3: CASSLRLSTDTQYF; DNA: TGTGCCAGCAGCTTACGTCTTAGCACAGATACGCAGTATTTT
size: .; V: TRBV15; D: .; J: TRBJ2-1; CDR3: CATNLGGAINEQFF; DNA: TGTGCCACCAACCTTGGGGGGGCCATCAATGAGCAGTTCTTC
size: .; V: TRBV6-1; D: .; J: TRBJ1-2; CDR3: CASSEAGEADGYTF; DNA: TGTGCCAGCAGTGAAGCGGGGGAGGCCGATGGCTACACCTTC
size: once; V: TRBV19; D: .; J: TRBJ2-7; CDR3: CASRTQQGSYEQYF; DNA: TGTGCCAGTAGGACCCAACAGGGATCCTACGAGCAGTACTTC
size: .; V: TRBV19; D: .; J: TRBJ1-4; CDR3: CASSWEDRHNEKLFF; DNA: TGTGCCAGTAGCTGGGAGGACAGACATAATGAAAAACTGTTTTTT